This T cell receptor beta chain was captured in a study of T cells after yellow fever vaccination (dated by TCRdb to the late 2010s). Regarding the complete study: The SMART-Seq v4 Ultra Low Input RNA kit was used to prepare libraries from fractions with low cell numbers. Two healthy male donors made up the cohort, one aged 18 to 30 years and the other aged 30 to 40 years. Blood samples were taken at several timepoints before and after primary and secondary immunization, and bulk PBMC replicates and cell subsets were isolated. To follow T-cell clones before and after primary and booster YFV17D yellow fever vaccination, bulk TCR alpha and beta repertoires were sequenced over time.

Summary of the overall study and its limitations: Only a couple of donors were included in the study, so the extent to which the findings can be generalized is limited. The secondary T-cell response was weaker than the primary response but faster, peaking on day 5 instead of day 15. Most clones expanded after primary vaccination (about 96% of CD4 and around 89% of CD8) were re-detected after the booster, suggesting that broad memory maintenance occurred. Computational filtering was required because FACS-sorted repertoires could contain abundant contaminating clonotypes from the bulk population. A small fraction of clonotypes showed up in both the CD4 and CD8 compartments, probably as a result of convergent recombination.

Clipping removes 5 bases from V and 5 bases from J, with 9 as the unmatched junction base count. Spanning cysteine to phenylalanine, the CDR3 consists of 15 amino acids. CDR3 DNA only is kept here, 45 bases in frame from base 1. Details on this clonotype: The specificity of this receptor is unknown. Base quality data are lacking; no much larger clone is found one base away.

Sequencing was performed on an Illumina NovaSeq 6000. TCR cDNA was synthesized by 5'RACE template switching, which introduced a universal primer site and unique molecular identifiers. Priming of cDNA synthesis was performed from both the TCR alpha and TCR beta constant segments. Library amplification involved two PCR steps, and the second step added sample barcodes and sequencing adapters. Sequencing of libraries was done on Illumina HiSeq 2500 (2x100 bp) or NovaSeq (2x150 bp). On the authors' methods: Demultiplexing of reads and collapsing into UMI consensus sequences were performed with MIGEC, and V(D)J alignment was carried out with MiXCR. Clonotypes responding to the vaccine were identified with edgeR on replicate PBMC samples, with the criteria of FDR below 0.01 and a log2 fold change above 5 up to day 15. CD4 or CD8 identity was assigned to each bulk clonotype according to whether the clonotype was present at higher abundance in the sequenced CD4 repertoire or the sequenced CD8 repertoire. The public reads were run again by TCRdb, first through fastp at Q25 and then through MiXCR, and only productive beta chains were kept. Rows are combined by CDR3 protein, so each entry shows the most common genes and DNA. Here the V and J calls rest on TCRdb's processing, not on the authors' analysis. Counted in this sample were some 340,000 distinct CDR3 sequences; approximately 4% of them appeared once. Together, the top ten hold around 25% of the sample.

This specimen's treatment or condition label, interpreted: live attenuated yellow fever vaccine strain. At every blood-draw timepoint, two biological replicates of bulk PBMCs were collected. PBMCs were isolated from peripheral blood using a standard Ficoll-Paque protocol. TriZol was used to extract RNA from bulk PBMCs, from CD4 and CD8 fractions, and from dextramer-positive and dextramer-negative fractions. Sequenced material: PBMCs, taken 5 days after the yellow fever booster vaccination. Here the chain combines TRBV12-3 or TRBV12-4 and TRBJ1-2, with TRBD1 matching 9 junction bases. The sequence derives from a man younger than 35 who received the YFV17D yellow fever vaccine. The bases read TGTGCCAGCAGTGGAGGGACAGGGAAAACGTATGGCTACACCTTC. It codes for CASSGGTGKTYGYTF.